This TCR beta chain is drawn from a study of blood T cells in healthy people across ages. Whole-study results and caveats: Diversity figures derived from one million T cells were judged to underestimate the true value. Among T cells, TCR beta diversity per million cells dropped roughly linearly as age rose.

Germline V gene lookup returns CDR1 MNHNS and CDR2 SASEGT. The V and J ends lost 1 base and 4 bases respectively, with 17 bases between them. The CDR3 sequence is 16 residues long. Concerning this clonotype itself: What it binds is unknown.

With a J-beta primer mix and a sample-barcoded 5' primer, a second PCR ran about 7 to 11 cycles. TCRdb reprocessed the 5' RACE reads via MiXCR and lists one record per CDR3 protein. The sample holds roughly 800,000 distinct CDR3 sequences, 58% seen once. The sequenced material came from blood. The chain is built from TRBV6-1 and TRBJ2-7; D unresolved. The TCR comes from a man aged 25-40 years in good health. The CDR3 coding sequence is TGTGCCAGCAGTGAAGGTGACAAAACGAATTGGTACGAGCAGTACTTC. It encodes CASSEGDKTNWYEQYF.